A selection of T cell receptor beta chains follows, all from one sample in a study of glioma-infiltrating T cells. TCRdb re-analysed the multiplex PCR reads in MiXCR, keeping a single row per CDR3 protein. This table has roughly 120,000 distinct CDR3 sequences, 20% to 25% appearing once. Sequenced input: glioma tissue, nonneoplastic brain tissue, or PBMCs (not recorded which). These receptors were collected from a human donor with low-grade glioma or glioblastoma, undergoing nonglioma brain surgery, or in good health (not recorded which). Both conserved end residues are part of each CDR3. Each record gives: clone size, J gene, D gene, V gene, CDR3 DNA, CDR3 protein. D genes are given only for firm matches. The size of a clone is reported for some rows only, either as once, few or many, or as a class for expanded clones.

NA	TRBJ1-3	TRBD1	TRBV30	TGTGCCTGCGGAATAGGGACAGGGGCCGCTGGAAACACCATATATTTT	CACGIGTGAAGNTIYF
NA	TRBJ1-5	TRBD1	TRBV7-2	TGTGTCAGCAGCTCCCCAGGGGGGGAAAGCAATCAGCCCCAGCATTTT	CVSSSPGGESNQPQHF
many	TRBJ1-1	NA	TRBV3-1	TGTGCCAGCAGCCAAGCGGGGGGCTACCAAACTGAAGCTTTCTTT	CASSQAGGYQTEAFF
NA	TRBJ2-3	NA	TRBV12-3/TRBV12-4	TGTGCCAGCAGTTTATTCGGGGGAGGATACGTAGATACGCAGTATTTT	CASSLFGGGYVDTQYF
many	TRBJ2-1	NA	TRBV7-6	TGTGCCAGCAGCTTAGCGCCCCTAAGCCTCTCCTACAATGAGCAGTTCTTC	CASSLAPLSLSYNEQFF
NA	TRBJ2-5	NA	TRBV14	TGTGCCAGCAGCCAAGTAGTGGGCCAAGAGACCCAGTACTTC	CASSQVVGQETQYF
many	TRBJ1-4	TRBD1	TRBV6-2/TRBV6-3	TGTGCCAGCAGTTCCGCCGGGACAGGGGATGAAAAACTGTTTTTT	CASSSAGTGDEKLFF
many	TRBJ1-2	NA	TRBV7-2	TGTGCCAGCAGCGTGGGGGGGCCCAACTATGGCTACACCTTC	CASSVGGPNYGYTF
many	TRBJ1-6	NA	TRBV3-1	TGTGCCAGCAGCCAAGACCCCCTCACGCGAAGTTCACCCCTCCACTTT	CASSQDPLTRSSPLHF
many	TRBJ2-1	TRBD1	TRBV20-1	TGCAGTGCCCCTGGACAGGCCTGGGGAAGAGAGCAGTTCTTC	CSAPGQAWGREQFF
many	TRBJ2-3	NA	TRBV4-1	TGCGCCAGCAGCCACCCCGGAGCGGCGGATACGCAGTATTTT	CASSHPGAADTQYF
many	TRBJ2-3	NA	TRBV19	TGTGCCAGTAGTATAACAGGGAAAGACGATACGCAGTATTTT	CASSITGKDDTQYF
many	TRBJ2-3	NA	TRBV7-2	TGTGCCAGCAGCTTAGGGGCCGAGGGGGGGCAGTATTTT	CASSLGAEGGQYF
many	TRBJ2-7	TRBD2	TRBV20-1	TGCAGTGCTCCCCACCCGAGCGGGGGCGACGAGCAGTACTTC	CSAPHPSGGDEQYF
many	TRBJ2-5	NA	TRBV28	TGTGCCAGCAGTTTAATGGGTTATGAAGAGACCCAGTACTTC	CASSLMGYEETQYF
once	TRBJ2-3	NA	TRBV27	TGTGCCAGCAGTTTAGAAGCGACTTACACAGATACGCAGTATTTT	CASSLEATYTDTQYF
many	TRBJ2-7	TRBD1	TRBV10-3	TGTGCCTCCGGGACAGGCACCTACGAGCAGTACTTC	CASGTGTYEQYF
many	TRBJ2-5	NA	TRBV27	TGTGCCAGCAGTAGCCGCCAAGAGACCCAGTACTTC	CASSSRQETQYF
many	TRBJ2-6	NA	TRBV20-1	TGCAGTGCCTCGACAGTTTTGAGCTCTGGGGCCAACGTCCTGACTTTC	CSASTVLSSGANVLTF
many	TRBJ1-1	TRBD1	TRBV7-2	TGTGCCAGCAGCACGATGGACAGGGGAAAAATCTTTGAAGCTTTCTTT	CASSTMDRGKIFEAFF
few	TRBJ1-2	TRBD1	TRBV3-1	TGTGCCAGCAGCCAAACGGACAGGGGGAATGGCTGCACCTTC	CASSQTDRGNGCTF
few	TRBJ2-7	NA	TRBV10-3	TGTGCCATCAGACCGGGACGGGACTCCTACGAGCAGTACTTC	CAIRPGRDSYEQYF
many	TRBJ2-7	TRBD2	TRBV10-3	TGTGCCATCAGGGGGACTAGCTACGAGCAGTACTTC	CAIRGTSYEQYF
few	TRBJ2-7	NA	TRBV29-1	TGCAGCGCCGGCCAGGCCTACGAGCAGTACTTC	CSAGQAYEQYF
many	TRBJ2-1	NA	TRBV27	TGTGCCAGCAGTTCCCCCCGACCTAATGAGCAGTTCTTC	CASSSPRPNEQFF
NA	TRBJ1-4	TRBD1	TRBV28	TGTGCCAGCAGTCCCGCGACAGGGGGTGCGGAAAAACTGTTTTTT	CASSPATGGAEKLFF
many	TRBJ2-5	NA	TRBV15	TGTGCCACCAGCCGGGAACCCCAAGAGACCCAGTACTTC	CATSREPQETQYF
many	TRBJ2-7	TRBD1	TRBV6-1	TGTGCCAGCAGCGACAGGGGCCCCTACGAGCAGTACTTC	CASSDRGPYEQYF
many	TRBJ1-1	NA	TRBV20-1	TGCAGTGCTGCTCCAAACAGGGTAGTAAAGACTGAAGCTTTCTTT	CSAAPNRVVKTEAFF
many	TRBJ1-1	NA	TRBV24-1	TGTGCCACCCGCGGGGGACATCTGAACACTGAAGCTTTCTTT	CATRGGHLNTEAFF
few	TRBJ1-4	TRBD1	TRBV5-1	TGCGCCAGCAGCTCCTCTGGACAGGGGCATGGGGAAAAACTGTTTTTT	CASSSSGQGHGEKLFF
many	TRBJ2-5	TRBD1	TRBV24-1	TGTGCCACCAGTGATCTCGACAGGGGCGGCGAGACCCAGTACTTC	CATSDLDRGGETQYF
many	TRBJ2-7	NA	TRBV28	TGTGCCAGCAGTTTTCCCCATCGACTGCTACGGTCCTACGAGCAGTACTTC	CASSFPHRLLRSYEQYF
many	TRBJ1-4	NA	TRBV6-1	TGTGCCAGCACCCCAGGGGCGCGAGATGAAAAACTGTTTTTT	CASTPGARDEKLFF
many	TRBJ1-5	NA	TRBV6-1	TGTGCCAGCAGCTCCCGGGAAGGGGTTGGTAGCAATCAGCCCCAGCATTTT	CASSSREGVGSNQPQHF
many	TRBJ2-1	NA	TRBV19	TGTGCCAGTAGTAGTACTCTCCGGTTGAATGAGCAGTTCTTC	CASSSTLRLNEQFF
NA	TRBJ1-2	NA	TRBV12-3/TRBV12-4	TGTGCCAGCAGTTCTGGACGGGTTAGCTATGGCTACACCTTC	CASSSGRVSYGYTF
many	TRBJ1-3	NA	TRBV19	TGTGCCAGTAGTCCGGGGAGCTCTGGAAACACCATATATTTT	CASSPGSSGNTIYF
NA	TRBJ2-1	NA	TRBV4-3	TGCGCCAGCAGCCAATTGCTGGGACCCCGAGACAATGAGCAGTTCTTC	CASSQLLGPRDNEQFF
many	TRBJ2-7	TRBD1	TRBV6-1	TGTGCCAGCAGGGCGACCGGGACAGGCACCTACGAGCAGTACTTC	CASRATGTGTYEQYF
medium-sized	TRBJ2-5	TRBD2	TRBV15	TGTGCCACCAGCAGAGCTGGGACTAGCGGTCAAGAGACCCAGTACTTC	CATSRAGTSGQETQYF
many	TRBJ1-2	NA	TRBV20-1	TGCAGTGCTAGATCCGGCCCGATTGACTATGGCTACACCTTC	CSARSGPIDYGYTF
many	TRBJ2-3	NA	TRBV6-1	TGTGCCAGCACTGGAGGGACCTGGGGCACAGATACGCAGTATTTT	CASTGGTWGTDTQYF
many	TRBJ1-1	NA	TRBV19	TGTGCCAGTAGTAATTACGGGAACACTGAAGCTTTCTTT	CASSNYGNTEAFF
few	TRBJ2-1	TRBD1	TRBV9	TGTGCCAGCAGCTCAGAGAGGAGGGACAGGGGGATCAATGAGCAGTTCTTC	CASSSERRDRGINEQFF
few	TRBJ2-3	NA	TRBV12-3/TRBV12-4	TGTACCAGCAGCCTGAGCACAGATACGCAGTATTTT	CTSSLSTDTQYF
NA	TRBJ2-3	TRBD2	TRBV19	TGTGCCAGTAGTATTCGACTAGCGACGAACACAGATACGCAGTATTTT	CASSIRLATNTDTQYF
many	TRBJ2-7	TRBD1	TRBV4-3	TGCGCCAGCAGCCAAGGGGACAGTAATCTTTACGAGCAGTACTTC	CASSQGDSNLYEQYF
many	TRBJ2-6	TRBD2	TRBV6-2/TRBV6-3	TGTGCCAGCAGTTATCAACCGACTAGCGGGCTCTCTGGGGCCAACGTCCTGACTTTC	CASSYQPTSGLSGANVLTF
many	TRBJ2-7	TRBD2	TRBV5-4	TGTGCCAGCAGCTCCGAACTAGCGGAAGTCTACGAGCAGTACTTC	CASSSELAEVYEQYF
many	TRBJ1-1	NA	TRBV10-2	TGCGCCAGCAGTGACTTTCCGGGACCCCCGAACACTGAAGCTTTCTTT	CASSDFPGPPNTEAFF
many	TRBJ2-7	NA	TRBV28	TGTGCCAGCAGTTTACCCCACGAGCAGTACTTC	CASSLPHEQYF
many	TRBJ2-3	NA	TRBV7-6	TGTGCCAGCAGCTTAGCCCCTAGCCCAGATACGCAGTATTTT	CASSLAPSPDTQYF
once	TRBJ2-5	TRBD1	TRBV4-1	TGCGCCATCAGCCAGTTCCCAAAGGACAGGGAAGAGACCCAGTACTTC	CAISQFPKDREETQYF
many	TRBJ2-5	TRBD2	TRBV4-1	TGCGCCAGCAGCCAAGTACGGACTAGCGGACAAGAGACCCAGTACTTC	CASSQVRTSGQETQYF
few	TRBJ2-2	NA	TRBV7-2	TGTGCCAGCAGCCGTGCCGGGAGTAGGAACACCGGGGAGCTGTTTTTT	CASSRAGSRNTGELFF
NA	TRBJ2-7	NA	TRBV12-3/TRBV12-4	TGTGCCAGCAGTTTAGTATTAACAACAAGTTCCTACGAGCAGTACTTC	CASSLVLTTSSYEQYF
many	TRBJ2-2	NA	TRBV28	TGTGCCAGCAGGGAGACGGTCACCGGGGAGCTGTTTTTT	CASRETVTGELFF
many	TRBJ2-5	NA	TRBV7-9	TGTGCCAGCAGCCAGGCGCCAGGGGAAACCCAGTACTTC	CASSQAPGETQYF